These T cell receptor beta chains were read from a single sample in a study of cytomegalovirus exposure and HLA in healthy donors. Data came from immunoSEQ multiplex PCR; TCRdb stores just in-frame clones and leaves some out. The table records 150,000 to 200,000 clones, about three quarters of them present only once. Input material: PBMCs. The receptors shown here come from a female donor in good health and CMV-seronegative. CDR3s include the opening cysteine and the closing phenylalanine or tryptophan. D genes are given only for firm matches. The size field is filled for only some rows; it gives once, few, many or a size class.

CASSLSGTAVYGYTF | TGTGCCAGCAGTTTATCGGGGACAGCAGTCTATGGCTACACCTTC | TRBD1 | TRBJ1-2 | NA | TRBV27
CASSVGGGEGTDTQYF | TGTGCCAGCAGCGTAGGTGGCGGTGAGGGCACAGATACGCAGTATTTT | NA | TRBJ2-3 | NA | TRBV9
CASSQDTGGREQYF | TGCGCCAGCAGCCAAGATACGGGGGGCAGGGAGCAGTACTTC | NA | TRBJ2-7 | NA | TRBV4-1
CASSLSASGGAHEQFF | TGTGCCAGCAGTTTATCAGCTAGCGGGGGGGCTCACGAGCAGTTCTTC | TRBD2 | TRBJ2-1 | NA | TRBV27
CSSSLLGGSTNEKLFF | TGTTCCAGCAGCCTTTTAGGAGGGAGTACTAATGAAAAACTGTTTTTT | NA | TRBJ1-4 | few | TRBV7-9
CASSLSAGTDTQYF | TGTGCCAGCAGCTTAAGTGCGGGCACAGATACGCAGTATTTT | NA | TRBJ2-3 | NA | TRBV7-6
CASCRQGQSSYNSPLHF | TGCGCCAGCTGCCGACAGGGACAGAGCTCCTATAATTCACCCCTCCACTTT | TRBD1 | TRBJ1-6 | NA | TRBV5-1
CASSELEQGAGGYTF | TGTGCCAGCAGTGAACTCGAACAGGGGGCAGGTGGCTACACCTTC | TRBD1 | TRBJ1-2 | NA | TRBV25-1
CASSLQGSRYGYTF | TGTGCCAGCAGCTTGCAGGGGAGTCGCTATGGCTACACCTTC | NA | TRBJ1-2 | NA | TRBV5-4
CASGLSFGPYF | TGTGCCAGTGGACTCTCCTTCGGGCCCTATTTT | NA | TRBJ2-3 | few | TRBV6-5
CASSIGTGVLREQYF | TGTGCCAGTAGTATCGGGACAGGGGTATTACGAGAGCAGTACTTC | TRBD1 | TRBJ2-7 | NA | TRBV19
CASSLDVYGDQPQHF | TGCGCCAGCAGCTTGGATGTGTACGGGGATCAGCCCCAGCATTTT | NA | TRBJ1-5 | few | TRBV5-1
CSVRELAAYNEQFF | TGCAGCGTTCGAGAACTAGCGGCCTACAATGAGCAGTTCTTC | TRBD2 | TRBJ2-1 | NA | TRBV29-1
CASSYDRGGTDTQYF | TGTGCCAGCAGTTACGACAGGGGGGGGACAGATACGCAGTATTTT | TRBD1 | TRBJ2-3 | NA | TRBV6-5
CASRYTGGAGNEQFF | TGTGCCAGCAGGTATACAGGGGGCGCGGGCAATGAGCAGTTCTTC | TRBD1 | TRBJ2-1 | NA | TRBV6-5
CASSPRSVGSNYGYTF | TGTGCCAGCTCACCACGTTCCGTAGGGAGTAACTATGGCTACACCTTC | NA | TRBJ1-2 | NA | TRBV18
CASSHLDRDQDIQYF | TGCGCCAGCAGCCACTTGGACAGGGATCAGGACATTCAGTACTTC | TRBD1 | TRBJ2-4 | NA | TRBV4-1
CASSPTPLNQPQHF | TGTGCCAGTAGTCCGACACCTCTCAATCAGCCCCAGCATTTT | NA | TRBJ1-5 | NA | TRBV19
CASSITYRETQYF | TGTGCCAGCAGTATAACTTACCGGGAGACCCAGTACTTC | NA | TRBJ2-5 | NA | TRBV28
CASSQDEVGGGLYNEQFF | TGCGCCAGCAGCCAAGATGAAGTAGGCGGGGGCCTCTACAATGAGCAGTTCTTC | NA | TRBJ2-1 | NA | TRBV4-1
CASSNDRGPTEAFF | TGTGCCAGCAGTAACGACAGGGGGCCCACTGAAGCTTTCTTT | TRBD1 | TRBJ1-1 | NA | TRBV25-1
CASSPSGGSNTGELFF | TGTGCCAGCTCACCTAGTGGCGGCTCGAACACCGGGGAGCTGTTTTTT | NA | TRBJ2-2 | NA | TRBV18
CASSMTGTSHTDTQYF | TGTGCCAGTAGTATGACCGGGACATCACACACAGATACGCAGTATTTT | NA | TRBJ2-3 | NA | TRBV19
CASMTGGAVQETQYF | TGTGCCAGCATGACGGGGGGGGCGGTTCAAGAGACCCAGTACTTC | TRBD2 | TRBJ2-5 | NA | TRBV27
CASSLDPSGYTGELFF | TGTGCCAGCAGCTTAGATCCTAGCGGGTACACCGGGGAGCTGTTTTTT | TRBD2 | TRBJ2-2 | few | TRBV11-2
CASSLQGNQDGYTF | TGTGCCAGCAGCCTACAGGGAAATCAAGACGGCTACACCTTC | NA | TRBJ1-2 | NA | TRBV14
CSARQGYSYEQYF | TGCAGCGCCAGACAGGGGTACTCCTACGAGCAGTACTTC | TRBD1 | TRBJ2-7 | NA | TRBV29-1
CASSPTGGNTQFF | TGTGCCAGCAGCCCGACAGGGGGTAACACGCAGTTCTTC | TRBD1 | TRBJ2-1 | NA | TRBV7-3
CASSPGPDTDTQYF | TGTGCCAGCAGCCCGGGTCCGGACACAGATACGCAGTATTTT | NA | TRBJ2-3 | NA | TRBV11-3
CASSLMGQNTEAFF | TGTGCCAGCAGCTTAATGGGGCAGAACACTGAAGCTTTCTTT | NA | TRBJ1-1 | NA | TRBV7-9
CATGDRGLGMNTEAFF | TGTGCCACTGGTGACAGGGGGCTGGGTATGAACACTGAAGCTTTCTTT | TRBD1 | TRBJ1-1 | NA | TRBV5-8
CASSWDIVYF | TGTGCCAGCAGCTGGGACATAGTCTACTTC | NA | TRBJ2-7 | NA | TRBV28
CSSSLGGGRQSNQPQHF | TGTTCCAGCAGCTTAGGAGGGGGTAGACAGAGCAATCAGCCCCAGCATTTT | NA | TRBJ1-5 | NA | TRBV7-9
CASSQTSEGTGELFF | TGTGCCAGCAGTCAGACTAGCGAGGGAACCGGGGAGCTGTTTTTT | TRBD2 | TRBJ2-2 | few | TRBV6-4
CASSWGLATDTQYF | TGTGCCAGCAGCTGGGGGCTAGCAACAGATACGCAGTATTTT | NA | TRBJ2-3 | once | TRBV5-4
CASSLVGGQGSKTQYF | TGTGCCAGCAGCTTAGTAGGGGGACAGGGGTCGAAGACCCAGTACTTC | TRBD1 | TRBJ2-5 | NA | TRBV7-9
CASSQDLAGGRETQYF | TGCGCCAGCAGCCAAGATTTAGCGGGGGGGCGGGAGACCCAGTACTTC | TRBD2 | TRBJ2-5 | NA | TRBV4-3
CASSEGQGITEAFF | TGTGCCAGCAGTGAAGGCCAGGGGATCACTGAAGCTTTCTTT | NA | TRBJ1-1 | NA | TRBV2
CASGEAGGRYEQYF | TGTGCCAGTGGGGAGGCAGGGGGCCGATACGAGCAGTACTTC | TRBD1 | TRBJ2-7 | NA | TRBV19
CASSFSGRALGYEQYF | TGTGCCAGCAGTTTTAGCGGGAGGGCCTTAGGCTACGAGCAGTACTTC | TRBD2 | TRBJ2-7 | NA | TRBV27
CASSTRLAGGPPNEQFF | TGTGCCAGCAGCACCCGACTAGCGGGAGGGCCACCGAATGAGCAGTTCTTC | TRBD2 | TRBJ2-1 | NA | TRBV7-8
CASSYAGYNEQFF | TGTGCCAGCAGTTACGCAGGGTACAATGAGCAGTTCTTC | NA | TRBJ2-1 | NA | TRBV6-5